The 20 T cell receptor beta chains given below trace back to one sample, sequenced in a study of radiation and T cells in renal cell carcinoma. The time point: blood 4 weeks post-SBRT, at nephrectomy. As to treatment: 15 Gy SBRT to primary tumor, nephrectomy 4 weeks later. Clones were sequenced by immunoSEQ multiplex PCR, and TCRdb holds only the in-frame ones, with some missing. The sample has roughly 170,000 clones, about 88% seen once. The source material was blood, sampled from a patient whose treatment included radiotherapy and nephrectomy. These receptor sequences come from a woman aged 45 to 65 with renal cell carcinoma.

The V call is TRBV4-2, the J call TRBJ1-1; D is uncertain. V lost 0 bases to trimming and J lost 3 bases, with 11 bases between them. Germline CDR1 reads LGHNA; CDR2 reads YNFKEQ. There are 15 residues in the CDR3. Written as DNA, the CDR3 is TGTGCCAGCAGCCAAGATTGGGGTGGGGACACTGAAGCTTTCTTT. It is translated as CASSQDWGGDTEAFF.

Regarding this clone: Mismatch with germline at one junction end may stem from a read error. The CDR3: CASSKSYRGRNQPQHF. The CDR3 DNA follows: TGTGCTAGCAGCAAGAGCTACAGGGGTAGGAATCAGCCCCAGCATTTT. The chain uses TRBV7-7 and TRBJ1-5; 7 nucleotides align to TRBD1. Germline CDR1 is SSHAT and CDR2 is FNYEAQ (reference sequence). This CDR3 region has 16 residues.

The chain has TRBV29-1 and TRBJ2-2; unclear D gene. Germline lookup yields CDR1 SQVTM and CDR2 ANQGSEA. V gave up 4 bases and J gave up 6 bases, with 6 bases separating them. The CDR3 has 11 amino acids. The chain's CDR3 is CSVGQPGELFF. CDR3 in DNA: TGCAGCGTTGGGCAGCCCGGGGAGCTGTTTTTT.

The CDR3 bases are TGTGCCAGCGACGAGCCGAGCGCCAGCTCCTACAATGAGCAGTTCTTC. Protein sequence: CASDEPSASSYNEQFF. The chain employs TRBV2 and TRBJ2-1; D gene uncertain. The V and J ends lost 8 bases and 0 bases respectively, with 17 bases between them. The CDR3 runs to 16 residues. Germline assignment: CDR1 SNHLY and CDR2 FYNNEI. Full variable domain (missing parts from reference TRBV2 and TRBJ2-1): EPEVTQTPSHQVTQMGQEVILRCVPISNHLYFYWYRQILGQKVEFLVSFYNNEISEKSEIFDDQFSVERPDGSNFTLKIRSTKLEDSAMYFCASDEPSASSYNEQFFGPGTRLTVL.

The chain has TRBV6-5 and TRBJ1-2; the match to TRBD1 covers 8 bases. This CDR3 comprises 14 residues. V lost 4 bases and J lost 6; bases outside the gene matches: 7. Germline lookup yields CDR1 MNHEY and CDR2 SVGAGI. The CDR3: CASSFLDRANGYTF. DNA of the CDR3: TGTGCCAGCAGTTTCTTGGACAGGGCGAATGGCTACACCTTC.

The chain joins TRBV5-4 to TRBJ2-2; the match to TRBD1 covers 8 bases. CDR1 and CDR2 (germline): SGHNT, YYREEE (reference sequence). The CDR3 totals 18 residues. V was pared by 4 bases and J by 7 bases, with 18 bases of the junction left unmatched. In DNA, the CDR3 is TGTGCCAGCAGCCCCAGGGGCCCGGACAGGGTGGGTGGCGGGGAGCTGTTTTTT. This gives the protein CASSPRGPDRVGGGELFF. The full variable domain, with the rest looked up from reference TRBV5-4 and TRBJ2-2, is ETGVTQSPTHLIKTRGQQVTLRCSSQSGHNTVSWYQQALGQGPQFIFQYYREEENGRGNFPPRFSGLQFPNYSSELNVNALELDDSALYLCASSPRGPDRVGGGELFFGEGSRLTVL.

The chain couples TRBV19 to TRBJ1-4; D is perhaps TRBD1 (6 bases). V was clipped by 9 bases and J by 8 bases, with 22 bases between them. The CDR3 is 15 residues long. CDR1 is LNHDA, CDR2 SQIVND, per germline (reference sequence). The DNA for the CDR3 is TGTGCCAGCACAGACAGGACCGATAGGGGGGAAAAACTGTTTTTT. The encoded protein is CASTDRTDRGEKLFF.

This chain connects TRBV11-1 to TRBJ2-5; maybe TRBD1 (6 bases). The ends were cut back, 2 bases at V and 1 base at J, with 14 bases in the middle. Germline V lookup: CDR1 SGHAT, CDR2 FQDESV (reference sequence). This CDR3 spans 16 amino acids. CDR3 residues: CASSLIAQGSQETQYF. In nucleotides, the CDR3 is TGTGCCAGCAGCTTAATTGCGCAGGGGTCCCAAGAGACCCAGTACTTC.

In DNA, the CDR3 is TGCGCCAGCAGCCAAGGGACCACCGGGGAGCTGTTTTTT. This gives the protein CASSQGTTGELFF. V and J are TRBV4-1 and TRBJ2-2; D not resolved. The germline V gene has CDR1 MGHRA and CDR2 YSYEKL. This CDR3 is built from 13 residues. V lost 1 base and J lost 4, with 4 bases in between.

The sample holds one count of this clone. The V call is TRBV5-4, the J call TRBJ1-1; D uncertain. The CDR3 runs 16 residues. Trimming left V 0 bases short and J 0 bases short, with 12 bases between. CDR1 and CDR2 from the germline V gene are SGHNT and YYREEE (reference sequence). Written as DNA, the CDR3 is TGTGCCAGCAGCTTGGACCGCCCGGTAGTGAACACTGAAGCTTTCTTT. Translating it yields CASSLDRPVVNTEAFF.

The table lists this clone with many counts. This rearrangement joins TRBV7-2 to TRBJ1-1; possible D gene TRBD1, 5 bases. The germline V gene encodes CDR1 SGHTA and CDR2 FQGNSA. V dropped 4 bases and J dropped 1 base, with 10 bases sitting between them. The CDR3 spans 14 residues. The CDR3 DNA is TGTGCCAGCAGCTCTGACAGATGGAACACTGAAGCTTTCTTT. Its translation is CASSSDRWNTEAFF.

This clone has only one observation. The CDR3 DNA sequence: TGTGCCAGCAGCTACTTGGCAGACAGGTACAATGAGCAGTTCTTC. Its protein is CASSYLADRYNEQFF. The chain combines TRBV5-8 with TRBJ2-1, with D maybe TRBD1 (6 bases). Trimming shortened V by 3 bases and J by 4 bases, and 14 bases separated the two germline ends. The CDR3 runs 15 residues. Germline assignment: CDR1 SGHTS and CDR2 YDEGEE.

The chain is built from TRBV6-5 and TRBJ2-5; D might be TRBD2 (6 bases). Trimming pared 2 bases from V and 5 bases from J, leaving 6 bases between. Germline-derived CDR1 and CDR2 are MNHEY and SVGAGI. This CDR3 comprises 12 residues. CDR3 region: CASSYRGETQYF. The CDR3 DNA follows: TGTGCCAGCAGTTACCGGGGGGAGACCCAGTACTTC.

The chain joins TRBV6-5 to TRBJ1-2; 8 positions agree with TRBD1. The V segment lost 4 bases and the J segment 5 bases; nucleotides outside the gene matches: 6. The germline gives CDR1 MNHEY, CDR2 SVGAGI. The CDR3 runs 14 residues. The CDR3 loop reads CASSLDGTGYGYTF. The CDR3 DNA reads as TGTGCCAGCAGTTTAGACGGGACAGGATATGGCTACACCTTC.

This chain uses TRBV5-6 with TRBJ2-5, with D perhaps matching TRBD1 (5 bases). The CDR3 contains 13 residues. Trimming cost V 3 bases and J 1 base, with 7 bases left between them. Germline V gene sequence: CDR1 SGHDT, CDR2 YYEEEE. The chain's CDR3 is CASSSTVQETQYF. CDR3 sequence (DNA): TGTGCCAGCAGCTCGACAGTCCAAGAGACCCAGTACTTC. Looking up the rest from reference TRBV5-6 and TRBJ2-5 gives the full variable domain: DAGVTQSPTHLIKTRGQQVTLRCSPKSGHDTVSWYQQALGQGPQFIFQYYEEEERQRGNFPDRFSGHQFPNYSSELNVNALLLGDSALYLCASSSTVQETQYFGPGTRLLVL.

This clone was picked up a small number of times. The chain recombines TRBV5-5 with TRBJ2-7, with D possibly matching TRBD1 (6 bases). Trimming cost V 2 bases and J 0 bases, with 12 bases left between them. The CDR3 totals 15 residues. Germline assignment: CDR1 SGHKS and CDR2 YYEKEE (reference sequence). The CDR3 DNA reads as TGTGCCAGCAGCTTAGGGGGAACACTCTCCTACGAGCAGTACTTC. Its translation is CASSLGGTLSYEQYF.

This chain joins TRBV5-5 and TRBJ2-2; 8 bases agree with TRBD2. V trimming: 1 base; J trimming: 7 bases; junction bases outside the gene matches: 9. The CDR3 is made up of 16 amino acids. Per germline, CDR1 SGHKS and CDR2 YYEKEE (reference sequence). CDR3 protein: CASSLRGGASFGELFF. The CDR3 bases are TGTGCCAGCAGCTTGCGGGGGGGCGCTTCCTTCGGGGAGCTGTTTTTT.

The gene calls are TRBV2 and TRBJ2-7; D unresolved. Germline lookup yields CDR1 SNHLY and CDR2 FYNNEI. The CDR3 is made up of 11 amino acids. V lost 8 bases and J 2 bases, leaving 7 bases between the germline ends. The CDR3 region is CASRETYEQYF. CDR3 nucleotides: TGTGCCAGCCGAGAAACCTACGAGCAGTACTTC.

This chain connects TRBV5-5 to TRBJ2-3; the match to TRBD1 covers 7 bases. CDR3 length: 16 residues. The J segment lost 2 bases and the V segment lost 2 bases, leaving 8 bases of the junction unmatched. CDR1 SGHKS and CDR2 YYEKEE come from the germline V gene (reference sequence). CDR3: CASSLVSGQPTDTQYF. CDR3 nucleotides: TGTGCCAGCAGCTTAGTGTCGGGACAGCCCACAGATACGCAGTATTTT.

This clone was detected a few times. This chain joins TRBV13 and TRBJ1-6; TRBD1 agrees at 7 bases. The CDR3 contains 15 residues. The V segment lost 5 bases and the J segment 10 bases; nucleotides outside the gene matches: 11. CDR1 PRHDT and CDR2 FYEKMQ come from the germline V gene (reference sequence). CDR3 sequence (DNA): TGTGCCAGCAGCCCGCCTACAGGGGCCACCTCACCCCTCCACTTT. Protein product: CASSPPTGATSPLHF.